This T cell receptor beta chain is drawn from a study of blood T cell repertoires in COVID-19. Study details: Material from acute and convalescent COVID-19 was sourced from the United States, Italy and Spain. Sources were T cells, B-cell-depleted T cells, or PBMCs; the material itself was cDNA or gDNA.

Source study methods: From reference gene primer amplification, estimates of nucleated cell counts were derived. Profiled with immunoSEQ multiplex PCR; TCRdb holds only in-frame clones, not every one. The DNA was the basis for D and trimming; V, J and clone size are from that table. The table includes 100,000 to 150,000 clones, about 83% detected once. The CDR3 loop spans 14 amino acids. V dropped 0 bases and J dropped 2 bases, with 7 bases sitting between them. CDR1 is MNHEY and CDR2 is SVGAGI in the germline V gene. V is TRBV6-5 and J is TRBJ1-2; D gene uncertain. The receptor was derived from a man between 60 and 70 years old with acute or convalescent COVID-19. The sequencing sample was made of peripheral blood. CDR3 in amino acids: CASSYSKQNYGYTF. The CDR3 DNA reads as TGTGCCAGCAGTTACTCGAAACAGAACTATGGCTACACCTTC.